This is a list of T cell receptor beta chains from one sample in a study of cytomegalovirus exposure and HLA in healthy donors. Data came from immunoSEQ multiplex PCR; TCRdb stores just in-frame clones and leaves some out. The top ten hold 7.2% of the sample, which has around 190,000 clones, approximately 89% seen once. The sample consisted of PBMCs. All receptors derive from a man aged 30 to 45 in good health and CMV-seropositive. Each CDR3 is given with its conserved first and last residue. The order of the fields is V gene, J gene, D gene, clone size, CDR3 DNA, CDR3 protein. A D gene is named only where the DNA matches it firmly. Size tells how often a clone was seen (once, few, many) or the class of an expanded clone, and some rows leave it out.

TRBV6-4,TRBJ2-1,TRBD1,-,TGTGCCAGCAGTTCACGGACAGGGGGCAGGGAGCAGTTCTTC,CASSSRTGGREQFF
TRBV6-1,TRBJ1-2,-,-,TGTGCCAGCAGTGAGCGACAGGTTTATGGCTACACCTTC,CASSERQVYGYTF
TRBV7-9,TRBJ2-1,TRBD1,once,TGTGCCAGCAGCACCTCGGGACAGGGGGAATTTTCTGATGAGCAGTTCTTC,CASSTSGQGEFSDEQFF
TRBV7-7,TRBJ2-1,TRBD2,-,TGTGCTAGCAGCCCAATCTCCGGGAGGGCCCCCTACAATGAGCAGTTCTTC,CASSPISGRAPYNEQFF
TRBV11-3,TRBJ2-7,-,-,TGTGCCAGCAGCTTAGAGGCCTCCTACGAGCAGTACTTC,CASSLEASYEQYF
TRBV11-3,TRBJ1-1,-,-,TGTGCCAGCAGCGTCGGGGCCGGGCACACTGAAGCTTTCTTT,CASSVGAGHTEAFF
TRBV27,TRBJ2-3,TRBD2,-,TGTGCCAGCAGAAGGACTAGCGGGATGAGCACAGATACGCAGTATTTT,CASRRTSGMSTDTQYF
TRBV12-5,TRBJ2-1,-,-,TGTGCTAGTGGTTTCCCGGACACATACAATGAGCAGTTCTTC,CASGFPDTYNEQFF
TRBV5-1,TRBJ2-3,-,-,TGCGCCAGCACCCTGGGGGGGCGTTCTAGCACAGATACGCAGTATTTT,CASTLGGRSSTDTQYF
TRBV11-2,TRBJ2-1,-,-,TGTGCCAGCAGCTTGCATCAAGACGATGAGCAGTTCTTC,CASSLHQDDEQFF
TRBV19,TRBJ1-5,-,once,TGTGCCAGTAGTTCAAGGACAAACTATCAGCCCCAGCATTTT,CASSSRTNYQPQHF
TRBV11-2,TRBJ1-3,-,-,TGTGCCAGCAGCTTGGGGGTTACTGGAAACACCATATATTTT,CASSLGVTGNTIYF
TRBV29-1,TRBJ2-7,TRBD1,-,TGCAGCGCCGGGACAGGATCCTACGAGCAGTACTTC,CSAGTGSYEQYF
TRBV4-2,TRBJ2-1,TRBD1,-,TGTGCCAGCAGCCTTTCCGGGACAGGGTACAATGAGCAGTTCTTC,CASSLSGTGYNEQFF
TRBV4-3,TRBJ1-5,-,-,TGCGCCAGCAGTCAGACATTTACCTTGGACAGAGACAATCAGCCCCAGCATTTT,CASSQTFTLDRDNQPQHF
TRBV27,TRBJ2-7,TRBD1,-,TGTGCCAGCAGTTTCCAGGGGGCGGCCTACGAGCAGTACTTC,CASSFQGAAYEQYF
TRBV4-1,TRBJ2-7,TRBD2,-,TGCGCCAGCAGCCAAGAAATGACTAGCGGCATCTCCTACGAGCAGTACTTC,CASSQEMTSGISYEQYF
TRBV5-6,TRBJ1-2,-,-,TGTGCCAGCAGCTTGGGCAGGGATACCTATGGCTACACCTTC,CASSLGRDTYGYTF